The next 19 T cell receptor beta chains were all read from a single sample in a study of blood T cell repertoires in COVID-19. Measured with immunoSEQ multiplex PCR; TCRdb has only the in-frame clones, and not every one. The sample has about 270,000 clones; roughly nine tenths are singletons. Sequencing was carried out using PBMCs or T cells enriched from blood (not recorded which). Receptor source: a woman under 30 who had recovered from COVID-19.

The chain has TRBV4-1 and TRBJ1-1; tentatively, D is TRBD1 (6 bases). This CDR3 is built from 18 residues. Germline V CDR1 and CDR2: MGHRA, YSYEKL. Trimming cost V 0 bases and J 1 base, with 18 bases left between them. The CDR3: CASSQDTPGTMANTEAFF. The CDR3 DNA reads as TGCGCCAGCAGCCAAGATACCCCCGGGACAATGGCGAACACTGAAGCTTTCTTT.

V and J are TRBV5-5 and TRBJ1-5; maybe TRBD1 (5 bases). The germline V gene has CDR1 SGHKS and CDR2 YYEKEE (reference sequence). Trimming took 4 bases from V and 5 from J, leaving 10 bases between them. This CDR3 has 13 amino acids. CDR3 in amino acids: CASSEDTYQPQHF. CDR3 nucleotides: TGTGCCAGCAGCGAGGACACCTATCAGCCCCAGCATTTT.

The V gene is TRBV5-5, the J gene TRBJ1-1; 8 nucleotides line up with TRBD1. CDR1 is SGHKS and CDR2 is YYEKEE in the germline V gene (reference sequence). V trimming: 2 bases; J trimming: 1 base; junction bases outside the gene matches: 7. The CDR3 is 16 residues long. In DNA, the CDR3 is TGTGCCAGCAGCTTACTCCAGGGGGCCGGGAACACTGAAGCTTTCTTT. Translating it yields CASSLLQGAGNTEAFF.

The chain employs TRBV18 and TRBJ1-2; possible D gene TRBD1, 5 bases. V lost 3 bases to trimming and J lost 4 bases, with 6 bases between them. The CDR3 consists of 12 residues. CDR1 KGHSH and CDR2 LQKENI come from the germline V gene. CDR3 coding DNA: TGTGCCAGCTCACCGGACACCTATGGCTACACCTTC. This gives the protein CASSPDTYGYTF.

The genes are TRBV9 and TRBJ1-2; 9 bases are shared with TRBD1. V gave up 2 bases and J gave up 2 bases; unmatched junction bases: 7. CDR1 and CDR2 from the germline V gene are SGDLS and YYNGEE. The CDR3 contains 16 residues. CDR3 residues: CASSVGGTGSNYGYTF. The CDR3 DNA follows: TGTGCCAGCAGCGTCGGTGGGACAGGGTCGAACTATGGCTACACCTTC.

The J gene is TRBJ2-2, the V gene TRBV28, with TRBD1 matching over 9 bases. Germline CDR1 MDHEN, CDR2 SYDVKM. J lost 4 bases, V lost 5 bases, and 8 bases had no gene match. This CDR3 has 16 amino acids. For the CDR3, the DNA is TGTGCCAGCAGTCGGGGACAGGGAACGAGCACCGGGGAGCTGTTTTTT. It is translated as CASSRGQGTSTGELFF. Full variable domain (missing parts from reference TRBV28 and TRBJ2-2): DVKVTQSSRYLVKRTGEKVFLECVQDMDHENMFWYRQDPGLGLRLIYFSYDVKMKEKGDIPEGYSVSREKKERFSLILESASTNQTSMYLCASSRGQGTSTGELFFGEGSRLTVL.

The chain combines TRBV30 with TRBJ2-5, with 7 nucleotides matching TRBD1. Germline CDR1 is GTSNPN and CDR2 is SVGIG (reference sequence). V shed 4 bases and J 2 bases; nucleotides not matched to a gene: 7. The CDR3 length is 14 residues. In DNA, the CDR3 is TGTGCCTGGATCGTAGGGGGCAGGCAAGAGACCCAGTACTTC. It is translated as CAWIVGGRQETQYF.

The rearrangement joins TRBV27 to TRBJ2-7; 9 positions match TRBD1. V shed 5 bases, J shed 6 bases, and the junction held 8 bases outside the gene matches. CDR3 length equals 14 residues. Germline CDR1 MNHEY, CDR2 SMNVEV (reference sequence). The CDR3 reads CASSLGTGTFEQYF. CDR3 nucleotide sequence: TGTGCCAGCAGTCTCGGGACAGGGACGTTCGAGCAGTACTTC.

The rearrangement uses TRBV29-1 and TRBJ2-7, with 9 bases lining up with TRBD1. The germline V gene has CDR1 SQVTM and CDR2 ANQGSEA. The trim removed 4 bases at V and 4 bases at J, leaving 5 bases unmatched. This CDR3 region has 13 residues. In nucleotides, the CDR3 is TGCAGCGTTGCTAACAGGGGGCTGTACGAGCAGTACTTC. Its translation: CSVANRGLYEQYF.

V and J are TRBV2 and TRBJ1-2, with 8 bases fitting TRBD1. This CDR3 is built from 16 residues. In germline, CDR1 is SNHLY, CDR2 FYNNEI. Trimming took 2 bases from V and 5 from J; bases not matched to a gene: 10. In DNA, the CDR3 is TGTGCCAGCAGTGAATTTGGCAGGGGGCCTGGGTATGGCTACACCTTC. Translating gives CASSEFGRGPGYGYTF.

The chain employs TRBV5-1 and TRBJ2-2, with D maybe TRBD1 (5 bases). This CDR3 is built from 16 residues. In germline, CDR1 is SGHRS, CDR2 YFSETQ. Trimming stripped 3 bases from V and 4 bases from J, with 16 bases between. CDR3 DNA: TGCGCCAGCAGCTCTCGTAAGGGGCCCCCCACCGGGGAGCTGTTTTTT. This encodes CASSSRKGPPTGELFF.

The chain recombines TRBV2 with TRBJ1-2; weak D call: TRBD1 (5 bases). Trimming shortened V by 7 bases and J by 7 bases, and 16 bases separated the two germline ends. CDR1 and CDR2 from the germline V gene are SNHLY and FYNNEI. The CDR3 has 13 amino acids. This CDR3 reads CASNPDLTAGYTF. In DNA, the CDR3 is TGTGCCAGCAACCCGGACCTGACAGCTGGCTACACCTTC.

This clone was seen a few times. CDR3 amino acids: CASIPGGTRDEKLFF. The DNA of the CDR3 is TGTGCCAGCATCCCAGGCGGGACCAGGGATGAAAAACTGTTTTTT. This chain uses TRBV7-9 with TRBJ1-4, with TRBD1 as a possible D gene (5 bases). V was pared by 7 bases and J by 6 bases, with 18 bases between. The germline V gene has CDR1 SEHNR and CDR2 FQNEAQ (reference sequence). The CDR3 loop spans 15 amino acids.

The chain combines TRBV5-1 with TRBJ1-6; 8 bases are shared with TRBD1. The CDR3 has 18 amino acids. Trimming at V came to 0 bases and at J to 7 bases, leaving 12 bases not matched to a gene. The germline CDR1 and CDR2 sequences are SGHRS and YFSETQ. CDR3 coding DNA: TGCGCCAGCAGCTTGGCAGGGGGCCGGGGTAATGGGAATTCACCCCTCCACTTT. It encodes CASSLAGGRGNGNSPLHF.

The rearrangement uses TRBV3-1 (or the pseudogene TRBV3-2) and TRBJ1-3; 8 nucleotides align to TRBD1. The CDR3 sequence is 14 residues long. Trimming at V came to 5 bases and at J to 4 bases, leaving 4 bases not matched to a gene. Germline V CDR1 and CDR2: LGHDT, YNNKEL (reference sequence). The CDR3 reads CASSAWTGGNTIYF. The CDR3 DNA follows: TGTGCCAGCAGCGCGTGGACAGGGGGAAACACCATATATTTT.

This rearrangement joins TRBV5-1 to TRBJ1-4; 8 nucleotides align to TRBD1. The germline gives CDR1 SGHRS, CDR2 YFSETQ. V gave up 5 bases and J gave up 4 bases; unmatched junction bases: 4. The CDR3 sequence is 14 residues long. CDR3 residues: CASSQQGGNEKLFF. The CDR3 DNA is TGCGCCAGCAGTCAACAGGGGGGTAATGAAAAACTGTTTTTT.

This chain joins TRBV4-1 and TRBJ1-1; D not certain. Looked up from germline, CDR1 is MGHRA and CDR2 is YSYEKL. The CDR3 runs 15 residues. V was cut by 1 base and J by 0 bases, with 9 bases left in between. The CDR3 region has the DNA TGCGCCAGCAGCCAAGGTGCAACTATGAACACTGAAGCTTTCTTT. Protein: CASSQGATMNTEAFF.

This clone was seen only a few times. The rearrangement joins TRBV2 to TRBJ1-1; D gene ambiguous. V was trimmed by 6 bases and J by 3 bases, leaving 5 bases between them. The CDR3 is made up of 11 amino acids. Germline V gene sequence: CDR1 SNHLY, CDR2 FYNNEI. In DNA, the CDR3 is TGTGCCAGCAGACAGTACACTGAAGCTTTCTTT. Its protein is CASRQYTEAFF.

About this clone itself: An end of the junction does not agree with germline; a read error may underlie this. The rearrangement links TRBV12-5 to TRBJ2-3, with 11 positions matching TRBD2. In germline, CDR1 is LGHNT, CDR2 FRNRAP. The CDR3 extends over 16 amino acids. The DNA of the CDR3 is TGTGCTAGTGGTTTAATTAGCGGGGGGGTCACAAATACGCAGTATTTT. Translation gives CASGLISGGVTNTQYF.